This T cell receptor beta chain originates from a study of blood T cells in healthy people across ages. Between the trimmed V and J ends, which lost 6 bases and 0 bases, there was a span of 7 bases. From germline, CDR1 is SGHTA and CDR2 FQGTGA. This CDR3 comprises 13 residues. Next came a second PCR, run for roughly 6 to 11 cycles, which used a sample-barcoded 5' primer along with a J-beta primer mix. In TCRdb, the 5' RACE reads were re-called with MiXCR into one record per CDR3 protein. In the table there are 910,000 or so distinct CDR3 sequences, roughly 51% of which are singletons. A few counts support this clonotype.

The material sequenced was blood. The rearrangement links TRBV7-3 to TRBJ2-3; D is ambiguous. This TCR derives from a woman in her sixties in good health. Here the CDR3 reads CASREGSTDTQYF. The DNA for the CDR3 is TGTGCCAGCAGGGAAGGGAGCACAGATACGCAGTATTTT.